The next 18 T cell receptor beta chains were all read from a single sample in a study of T cell responses to AZD1222 COVID-19 vaccine. Produced via immunoSEQ multiplex PCR; TCRdb's table is partial and in-frame only. The sample shows 90,000 to 150,000 clones, 70% to 90% of them seen only once. The source was peripheral blood, collected on day 0 of AZD1222 vaccination. Every receptor here comes from an adult in good health.

This clone was observed once. This chain uses TRBV6-2 or TRBV6-3 with TRBJ2-2; D is unresolved. V lost 2 bases and J lost 4, with 2 bases in between. Per the germline V gene, CDR1 is MNHEY and CDR2 is SVGEGT. There are 12 residues in the CDR3. CDR3 residues: CASSYRTGELFF. CDR3 DNA: TGTGCCAGCAGTTACCGCACCGGGGAGCTGTTTTTT.

The V gene is TRBV12-5, the J gene TRBJ1-2; 9 nucleotides align to TRBD1. This CDR3 region has 16 residues. Germline assignment: CDR1 LGHNT and CDR2 FRNRAP. V shed 0 bases and J 4 bases; nucleotides not matched to a gene: 6. CDR3 in amino acids: CASGLVRTGASYGYTF. CDR3 coding DNA: TGTGCTAGTGGTTTGGTACGGACAGGGGCTAGCTATGGCTACACCTTC. Based on the CDR3 plus reference TRBV12-5 and TRBJ1-2, the full variable domain is DARVTQTPRHKVTEMGQEVTMRCQPILGHNTVFWYRQTMMQGLELLAYFRNRAPLDDSGMPKDRFSAEMPDATLATLKIQPSEPRDSAVYFCASGLVRTGASYGYTFGSGTRLTVV.

This clone appeared a single time. V is TRBV5-1 and J is TRBJ2-3, with 8 bases matching TRBD1. V was pared by 7 bases and J by 3 bases, with 10 bases of the junction left unmatched. Germline values: CDR1 SGHRS, CDR2 YFSETQ. The CDR3 consists of 15 residues. The CDR3 bases are TGCGCCAGCCGCAATACAGGGGGTGTGACAGATACGCAGTATTTT. The encoded protein is CASRNTGGVTDTQYF.

The chain has TRBV28 and TRBJ1-5, with 7 bases that match TRBD1. The CDR3 consists of 15 residues. Trimming took 6 bases from V and 3 from J; bases not matched to a gene: 8. Germline V gene data show CDR1 as MDHEN and CDR2 as SYDVKM. The CDR3 reads CASRPQGGNNQPQHF. CDR3 DNA sequence: TGTGCCAGCAGGCCCCAGGGGGGTAACAATCAGCCCCAGCATTTT.

This clone was counted a single time. The J gene is TRBJ1-3, the V gene TRBV5-1; 7 nucleotides align to TRBD1. V lost 4 bases to trimming and J lost 0 bases; unmatched junction nucleotides: 4. The length of the CDR3 is 15 residues. Germline V CDR1 and CDR2: SGHRS, YFSETQ. In nucleotides, the CDR3 is TGCGCCAGCAGCGGGGACAGCCGCTCTGGAAACACCATATATTTT. Residues: CASSGDSRSGNTIYF.

This clone was counted a few times. V gene TRBV6-2 or TRBV6-3 combines with J gene TRBJ1-2; D gene uncertain. Trimming cost V 2 bases and J 6 bases, with 16 bases left between them. The CDR3 length is 15 residues. Per the germline V gene, CDR1 is MNHEY and CDR2 is SVGEGT. The CDR3 DNA follows: TGTGCCAGCAGTTACCCCCTCCCGGAGCCCGATGGCTACACCTTC. Protein product: CASSYPLPEPDGYTF.

The J gene is TRBJ1-4, the V gene TRBV19, with TRBD1 matching 8 bases. This CDR3 region has 13 residues. CDR1 is LNHDA, CDR2 SQIVND, per germline (reference sequence). Losses at the gene ends were 5 bases for V and 8 bases for J; bases not matched to a gene: 4. This CDR3 reads CASSSGQGEKLFF. CDR3 sequence (DNA): TGTGCCAGTAGTTCCGGACAGGGCGAAAAACTGTTTTTT.

The chain combines TRBV18 with TRBJ2-1, with D tentatively TRBD2 (6 bases). Per the germline V gene, CDR1 is KGHSH and CDR2 is LQKENI. The CDR3 runs to 16 residues. Trimming took off 5 bases at V and 4 bases at J, with 18 bases between the two ends. DNA for the CDR3: TGTGCCAGCTCATTCTCCACGGGGGACCGATACAATGAGCAGTTCTTC. Translating it yields CASSFSTGDRYNEQFF.

The rearrangement uses TRBV15 and TRBJ2-3; perhaps TRBD1 as D (6 bases). The CDR3 spans 18 residues. Trimming took 1 base from V and 1 from J, leaving 18 bases between them. The germline CDR1 and CDR2 sequences are LNHNV and YYDKDF (reference sequence). The CDR3 sequence is CATSRAGWGRSGTDTQYF. Here the CDR3 DNA reads TGTGCCACCAGCAGAGCTGGCTGGGGGCGGTCGGGCACAGATACGCAGTATTTT.

The rearrangement uses TRBV6-5 and TRBJ2-5, with D possibly matching TRBD1 (5 bases). Germline values: CDR1 MNHEY, CDR2 SVGAGI. The CDR3 loop spans 15 amino acids. Trimming took off 2 bases at V and 5 bases at J, with 15 bases between the two ends. CDR3: CASSYEGALGETQYF. The CDR3 DNA sequence: TGTGCCAGCAGTTACGAAGGGGCGTTGGGGGAGACCCAGTACTTC.

This rearrangement joins TRBV7-2 to TRBJ1-6; D call uncertain. The germline CDR1 and CDR2 sequences are SGHTA and FQGNSA. The CDR3 has 13 amino acids. Between the trimmed V and J ends, which lost 1 base and 10 bases, there was a span of 8 bases. Here the CDR3 reads CASSLVLGSPLHF. CDR3 sequence (DNA): TGTGCCAGCAGCTTAGTCTTAGGGTCACCCCTCCACTTT.

This rearrangement joins TRBV5-6 to TRBJ2-7, with D perhaps TRBD1 or TRBD2 (5 bases each). Trimming took 4 bases from V and 2 from J, leaving 13 bases between them. The germline gives CDR1 SGHDT, CDR2 YYEEEE. This CDR3 contains 14 residues. The CDR3 DNA follows: TGTGCCAGCAGCCAAGGGGACGGGGCCTACGAGCAGTACTTC. As protein: CASSQGDGAYEQYF.

This clone was observed a single time. J is TRBJ2-3 and V is TRBV5-6, with D unresolved. CDR3 length: 13 residues. Germline V gene data show CDR1 as SGHDT and CDR2 as YYEEEE. Trimming pared 4 bases from V and 1 base from J, leaving 7 bases between. CDR3 DNA: TGTGCCAGCAGCCCGGCGGGCACAGATACGCAGTATTTT. As protein: CASSPAGTDTQYF.

The rearrangement uses TRBV28 and TRBJ1-2; D is unresolved. The CDR3 totals 13 residues. Germline lookup yields CDR1 MDHEN and CDR2 SYDVKM. V was trimmed by 4 bases and J by 7 bases, leaving 13 bases between them. The CDR3 region has the DNA TGTGCCAGCAGTTCCGCGGCCCTACCTGGCTACACCTTC. Its protein is CASSSAALPGYTF.

The J gene is TRBJ2-5, the V gene TRBV5-1, with D perhaps assigned TRBD1 or TRBD2 (5 bases each). The V end lost 4 bases, the J end lost 2 bases, and 12 bases lay between the germline ends. Per germline, CDR1 SGHRS and CDR2 YFSETQ. CDR3 length: 14 amino acids. The CDR3 here is CASSTGAVQETQYF. CDR3 DNA sequence: TGCGCCAGCAGCACCGGGGCAGTACAAGAGACCCAGTACTTC.

The V gene is TRBV5-1, the J gene TRBJ2-2; 7 positions match TRBD2. This CDR3 is 14 amino acids long. Germline CDR1 is SGHRS and CDR2 is YFSETQ. The V and J ends lost 6 bases and 2 bases, in that order; junction bases with no gene match: 4. Written as DNA, the CDR3 is TGCGCCAGCACCGGGACTACAAACACCGGGGAGCTGTTTTTT. It codes for CASTGTTNTGELFF.

This chain links TRBV29-1 with TRBJ2-7; D tentatively reads TRBD1 or TRBD2 (6 bases each). V was clipped by 4 bases and J by 2 bases, with 12 bases between them. The V gene's germline CDR1 is SQVTM and CDR2 ANQGSEA. The length of the CDR3 is 13 residues. CDR3 sequence: CSVAGAQAYEQYF. The CDR3 DNA reads as TGCAGCGTTGCGGGGGCGCAGGCCTACGAGCAGTACTTC.

V usage is TRBV29-1 and J usage is TRBJ2-3; no clear D gene. The CDR3 covers 13 residues. V lost 4 bases, J lost 2 bases, and 10 bases lay in between. CDR1 and CDR2 from the germline V gene are SQVTM and ANQGSEA. The CDR3 bases are TGCAGCGTTGGCCCCCGACTCACAGATACGCAGTATTTT. Its translation is CSVGPRLTDTQYF.